These 17 T cell receptor beta chains came from one sample sequenced in a study of human T cells and chemical hapten exposure. MiXCR was run by TCRdb on the RACE reads, yielding one entry per CDR3 protein. In the table there are roughly 160,000 distinct CDR3 sequences, about 14% of which are singletons. Time point indicated: patch test 1, 2 weeks after DPC sensitization. The treatment here: therapeutic diphenylcyclopropenone sensitization with weekly scalp DPC. The sample in question was whole blood, obtained in connection with sensitization to the hapten diphenylcyclopropenone (DPC). The receptors shown here come from a woman between 25 and 40 years old with alopecia areata. Some clones in this sample may be carry-over from other donors' samples.

Only a few counts were recorded for this clonotype. The genes are TRBV11-1 and TRBJ2-3, with TRBD1 as a possible D gene (5 bases). V shed 5 bases and J shed 4 bases, with 16 bases lying between them. CDR1 SGHAT and CDR2 FQDESV come from the germline V gene (reference sequence). The CDR3 sequence is 15 residues long. CDR3 sequence (DNA): TGTGCCAGCAGCCAAAGGGCGCAGGGCTCAGATACGCAGTATTTT. It yields the protein CASSQRAQGSDTQYF.

This chain's CDR3 is CASSADRDNQPQHF. In DNA form, the CDR3 reads TGTGCCAGCAGCGCAGACAGGGACAATCAGCCCCAGCATTTT. V gene TRBV28 combines with J gene TRBJ1-5; 7 nucleotides match TRBD1. Germline loops: CDR1 MDHEN, CDR2 SYDVKM. Unmatched junction bases numbered 5, after V lost 6 bases and J lost 3 bases. This CDR3 has 14 amino acids.

The J gene is TRBJ2-1, the V gene TRBV20-1; TRBD2 matches at 14 bases. CDR1 DFQATT and CDR2 SNEGSKA come from the germline V gene (reference sequence). This CDR3 has 15 residues. V shed 1 base, J shed 9 bases, and the junction held 5 bases outside the gene matches. The CDR3 coding sequence is TGCAGTGCTAGAGCCCCGGGACTAGCGGGGGTTGAGCAGTTCTTC. The encoded protein is CSARAPGLAGVEQFF.

The genes are TRBV29-1 and TRBJ2-7; TRBD1 matches 8 bases. This CDR3 spans 13 amino acids. Germline values: CDR1 SQVTM, CDR2 ANQGSEA. Trimming removed 8 bases from V and 1 base from J; junction bases left unmatched: 7. CDR3 nucleotides: TGCAGCATACTTACAGGGGGGTCCTACGAGCAGTACTTC. Translation: CSILTGGSYEQYF.

This clonotype was counted only a few times. The gene calls are TRBV29-1 and TRBJ1-1; D is uncertain. Trimming shortened V by 5 bases and J by 4 bases, and 14 bases separated the two germline ends. Germline assignment: CDR1 SQVTM and CDR2 ANQGSEA. This CDR3 spans 13 amino acids. Here the CDR3 DNA reads TGCAGCGTTTCGGTCCGTTGGGGCACTGAAGCTTTCTTT. It yields the protein CSVSVRWGTEAFF. The full variable domain, rest sourced from reference TRBV29-1 and TRBJ1-1, is SAVISQKPSRDICQRGTSLTIQCQVDSQVTMMFWYRQQPGQSLTLIATANQGSEATYESGFVIDKFPISRPNLTFSTLTVSNMSPEDSSIYLCSVSVRWGTEAFFGQGTRLTVV.

This clonotype was recorded a few times. The chain combines TRBV30 with TRBJ2-1; either TRBD1 or TRBD2 may supply D (6 bases each). Trimming removed 8 bases at V and 7 bases at J, with 12 bases between. CDR3 size: 11 residues. CDR1 and CDR2 from the germline V gene are GTSNPN and SVGIG (reference sequence). The CDR3 DNA sequence: TGTGCCACCAAGGGGGGAAATGAGCAGTTCTTC. Its translation: CATKGGNEQFF.

This clonotype was seen a handful of times. The chain combines TRBV30 with TRBJ2-2, with TRBD2 matching over 11 bases. Germline lookup yields CDR1 GTSNPN and CDR2 SVGIG (reference sequence). The CDR3 totals 16 residues. With 2 bases clipped from V and 7 bases from J, the junction kept 9 bases outside the gene matches. CDR3 region: CAWSRLAGLSLGELFF. CDR3 DNA: TGTGCCTGGAGTCGACTAGCGGGACTTTCTCTCGGGGAGCTGTTTTTT.

This clonotype was detected a few times. The V call is TRBV12-2, the J call TRBJ1-4; the listed D gene, TRBD1, was not tested against the DNA. TRBV12-2 has pseudogene status. There are 15 residues in the CDR3. CDR3 residues: CASRPGGATNEKLFF. As DNA, the CDR3 is TGTGCAAGTCGTCCGGGGGGGGCGACTAATGAAAAACTGTTTTTT.

This clonotype was counted between two and nine times. The chain employs TRBV7-2 and TRBJ2-5; a possible D gene is TRBD2 (5 bases). Germline lookup yields CDR1 SGHTA and CDR2 FQGNSA. Trimming removed 0 bases at V and 5 bases at J, with 7 bases between. The CDR3 sequence is 13 residues long. CDR3 DNA: TGTGCCAGCAGCTTAGCGAGGGCCGAGACCCAGTACTTC. It specifies CASSLARAETQYF.

Worth noting for this clonotype: No conserved phenylalanine or tryptophan ends this CDR3, so it is likely a read error. The chain carries TRBV6-2 or TRBV6-3 and TRBJ2-1; D gene ambiguous. This CDR3 is 14 amino acids long. Per germline, CDR1 MNHEY and CDR2 SVGEGT. V lost 5 bases, J lost 10 bases, and 18 bases lay in between. In DNA form, the CDR3 reads TGTGCCAGCAGTATACGAACCGAACGATGGGAGCAGTTCTTA. Translated: CASSIRTERWEQFL.

The table lists this clonotype with many counts. This chain links TRBV7-9 with TRBJ1-2; 7 bases map to TRBD1. Germline V gives CDR1 SEHNR, CDR2 FQNEAQ (reference sequence). Trimming took 3 bases from V and 0 from J; bases not matched to a gene: 4. This CDR3 spans 15 amino acids. CDR3 DNA sequence: TGTGCCAGCAGCTTGTGGGACAGAGCTAACTATGGCTACACCTTC. Translated: CASSLWDRANYGYTF.

The chain carries TRBV11-1 and TRBJ2-2; D is unresolved. V dropped 4 bases and J dropped 4 bases, with 10 bases sitting between them. The CDR3 length is 14 residues. Per germline, CDR1 SGHAT and CDR2 FQDESV (reference sequence). Here the CDR3 reads CASSYLLGTGELFF. In DNA form, the CDR3 reads TGTGCCAGCAGCTACTTACTGGGCACCGGGGAGCTGTTTTTT.

The sample holds many counts of this clonotype. This chain joins TRBV20-1 and TRBJ1-2; no clear D gene. Germline lookup yields CDR1 DFQATT and CDR2 SNEGSKA (reference sequence). This CDR3 has 10 amino acids. Trimming removed 5 bases at V and 5 bases at J, with 6 bases between. The CDR3, as DNA: TGCAGTGCTGCAACATATGGCTACACCTTC. This sequence encodes CSAATYGYTF.

This clonotype was seen a handful of times. The chain joins TRBV6-6 to TRBJ2-7; 8 nucleotides agree with TRBD2. The CDR3 loop spans 19 amino acids. J was trimmed by 3 bases and V by 0 bases; bases with no gene match: 16. Germline CDR1 MNHNY, CDR2 SVGAGI (reference sequence). CDR3 sequence: CASSYSGSPSAGEHYEQYF. In DNA form, the CDR3 reads TGTGCCAGCAGTTACTCGGGCTCTCCCTCAGCGGGAGAACACTACGAGCAGTACTTC.

This clonotype was recorded a few times. V is TRBV12-3 or TRBV12-4 and J is TRBJ2-7, with 8 bases that match TRBD1. V trimming: 4 bases; J trimming: 7 bases; junction bases outside the gene matches: 9. The CDR3 runs to 14 residues. The CDR3: CASSSGQGAWEQYF. The CDR3 DNA is TGTGCCAGCAGTTCCGGACAGGGTGCTTGGGAGCAGTACTTC.

This clonotype was seen a handful of times. J is TRBJ2-7 and V is TRBV12-3 or TRBV12-4, with D possibly TRBD1 on 6 matching bases. This CDR3 spans 14 amino acids. V was cut by 6 bases and J by 4 bases, with 16 bases left in between. The CDR3 loop reads CASSLRGQLYEQYF. The CDR3 DNA reads as TGTGCCAGCAGCCTGAGGGGACAACTTTACGAGCAGTACTTC.

The sample holds a few counts of this clonotype. The rearrangement joins TRBV3-1 to TRBJ1-2, with D unresolved. Between the trimmed V and J ends, which lost 2 bases and 7 bases, there was a span of 8 bases. The length of the CDR3 is 12 residues. Germline-derived CDR1 and CDR2 are LGHDT and YNNKEL (reference sequence). CDR3 bases: TGTGCCAGCAGCCAAAGAGCGGTTGGCTACACCTTC. It yields the protein CASSQRAVGYTF.